This T cell receptor beta chain was retrieved from a study of blood T cell repertoires in COVID-19. Study at large: COVID-19 samples, acute and convalescent, were from the United States, Italy and Spain. Sample material is recorded as cDNA or gDNA derived from T cells, B-cell-depleted T cells, or PBMCs.

V lost 0 bases to trimming and J lost 5 bases; unmatched junction nucleotides: 7. Germline loops: CDR1 SNHLY, CDR2 FYNNEI. This CDR3 comprises 17 residues. Original processing notes: Estimates of nucleated cell counts were drawn from the amplification of reference gene primers. The protocol was immunoSEQ multiplex PCR, while the TCRdb copy is restricted to in-frame clones and leaves out a portion. V and J calls and clone size are those listed in that table; D and trimming were worked out from the DNA. The sample lists about 130,000 clones, just over 75% seen once, with under 14% in the top ten. The TCR sequence derives from a human donor in a cohort sampled during active COVID-19. The sample consisted of peripheral blood. V is TRBV2 and J is TRBJ1-6; 7 bases align to TRBD1. This CDR3 is CASSEAPGGQNNSPLHF. CDR3 bases: TGTGCCAGCAGTGAAGCTCCCGGGGGACAGAATAATTCACCCCTCCACTTT.